This T cell receptor beta chain originates from a study of T cell responses to AZD1222 COVID-19 vaccine. CDR3 length: 13 residues. V lost 4 bases and J 9 bases, leaving 10 bases between the germline ends. Germline lookup yields CDR1 MDHEN and CDR2 SYDVKM. This table comes from immunoSEQ multiplex PCR, and its TCRdb copy is limited to in-frame clones, with some not included. The table has roughly 140,000 clones, under 90% seen once. This specimen consisted of peripheral blood, obtained 28 days after the second AZD1222 dose. The rearrangement uses TRBV28 and TRBJ1-6; D gene uncertain. The receptor was derived from an adult who received the AZD1222 COVID-19 vaccine. The CDR3 sequence is CASSSSAPSPLHF. The CDR3, as DNA: TGTGCCAGCAGTTCAAGCGCTCCTTCACCCCTCCACTTT.